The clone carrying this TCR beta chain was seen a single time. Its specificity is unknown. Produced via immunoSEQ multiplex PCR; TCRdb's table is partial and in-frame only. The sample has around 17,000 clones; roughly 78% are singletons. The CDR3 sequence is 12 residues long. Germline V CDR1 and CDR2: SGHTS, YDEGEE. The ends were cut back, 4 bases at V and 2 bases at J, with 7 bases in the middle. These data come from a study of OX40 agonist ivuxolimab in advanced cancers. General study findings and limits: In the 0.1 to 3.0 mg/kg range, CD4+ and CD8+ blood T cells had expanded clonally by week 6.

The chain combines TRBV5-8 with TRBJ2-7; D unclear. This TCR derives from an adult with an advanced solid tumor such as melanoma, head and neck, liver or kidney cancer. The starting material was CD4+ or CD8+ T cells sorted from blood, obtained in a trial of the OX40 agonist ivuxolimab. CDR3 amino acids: CASSQSAYEQYF. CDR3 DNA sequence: TGTGCCAGCAGCCAATCGGCCTACGAGCAGTACTTC.